The 12 T cell receptor beta chains given below trace back to one sample, sequenced in a study of technical replicates of blood from a handful of donors. Here immunoSEQ multiplex PCR was the method, and the copy in TCRdb shows in-frame clones only, minus some. The data contain about 64,000 clones, less than 90% of them seen just once; the ten biggest clones take up roughly 5.1%. Sample: PBMCs. All receptors derive from a human donor in good health. Some clones in this sample may be carry-over from other donors' samples.

The sample holds a few counts of this clone. The chain carries TRBV7-9 and TRBJ1-1, with TRBD1 identical over 7 bases. This CDR3 spans 14 amino acids. V gave up 5 bases and J gave up 6 bases; unmatched junction bases: 9. Germline CDR1 is SEHNR and CDR2 is FQNEAQ (reference sequence). The CDR3 protein is CASSLSGGVPEAFF. As DNA, the CDR3 is TGTGCCAGCAGCCTGTCAGGGGGTGTCCCTGAAGCTTTCTTT.

This chain uses TRBV5-6 with TRBJ2-2; the match to TRBD1 covers 9 bases. The V gene end was trimmed by 3 bases and the J gene end by 6 bases; junction bases not matched to a gene: 12. The V gene's germline CDR1 is SGHDT and CDR2 YYEEEE. This CDR3 is 17 amino acids long. CDR3 DNA sequence: TGTGCCAGCAGCTCGGCCGGGACAGGGTATTTGGCCGGGGAGCTGTTTTTT. Translated: CASSSAGTGYLAGELFF.

V gene TRBV6-1 combines with J gene TRBJ1-3, with D uncertain. The germline V gene has CDR1 MNHNS and CDR2 SASEGT. Trimming took off 4 bases at V and 1 base at J, with 20 bases between the two ends. CDR3 length: 18 residues. CDR3 nucleotides: TGTGCCAGCAGTGCCCGGTCGGGGAAACGGATTTCTGGAAACACCATATATTTT. Protein: CASSARSGKRISGNTIYF.

The chain combines TRBV18 with TRBJ2-7, with 8 positions matching TRBD1. Germline CDR1 reads KGHSH; CDR2 reads LQKENI. The CDR3 is made up of 14 amino acids. V lost 8 bases to trimming and J lost 3 bases; unmatched junction nucleotides: 9. CDR3 nucleotide sequence: TGTGCCAGCAAAACAGGGGGAGGCGTCTACGAGCAGTACTTC. It codes for CASKTGGGVYEQYF.

The chain uses TRBV5-4 and TRBJ1-6, with D tentatively TRBD1 (5 bases). The V end lost 3 bases, the J end lost 0 bases, and 10 bases lay between the germline ends. In germline, CDR1 is SGHNT, CDR2 YYREEE (reference sequence). The CDR3 covers 16 residues. The CDR3 reads CASSSRQSSYNSPLHF. CDR3 DNA sequence: TGTGCCAGCAGCTCGAGACAGAGCTCCTATAATTCACCCCTCCACTTT.

This sequence joins TRBV6-1 and TRBJ1-2, with TRBD1 identical over 7 bases. Germline trimming cut 8 bases from V and 4 bases from J; bases unmatched to any gene: 10. Germline loops: CDR1 MNHNS, CDR2 SASEGT. The CDR3 has 14 amino acids. The CDR3 bases are TGTGCCAGCGTACCGGGACAGAGCTTCTATGGCTACACCTTC. Encoded protein: CASVPGQSFYGYTF.

V gene TRBV19 combines with J gene TRBJ2-1; 11 bases line up with TRBD1. After removal of 7 bases from V and 1 base from J, the junction contained 3 bases not matched to a gene. The CDR3 sequence is 15 residues long. Germline loops: CDR1 LNHDA, CDR2 SQIVND (reference sequence). The CDR3 sequence: CASTGTGGSYNEQFF. The CDR3 bases are TGTGCCAGTACCGGGACAGGGGGATCCTACAATGAGCAGTTCTTC. The variable domain in full, completed from reference TRBV19 and TRBJ2-1, reads DGGITQSPKYLFRKEGQNVTLSCEQNLNHDAMYWYRQDPGQGLRLIYYSQIVNDFQKGDIAEGYSVSREKKESFPLTVTSAQKNPTAFYLCASTGTGGSYNEQFFGPGTRLTVL.

This clone was counted a single time. This sequence joins TRBV7-9 and TRBJ1-1; weak D call: TRBD1 (5 bases). This CDR3 comprises 13 residues. CDR1 is SEHNR, CDR2 FQNEAQ, per germline (reference sequence). Trimming took 2 bases from V and 6 from J, leaving 10 bases between them. The CDR3 DNA reads TGTGCCAGCAGCTTATATCCGGGGGCTGAAGCTTTCTTT. Translating it yields CASSLYPGAEAFF.

The rearrangement joins TRBV10-3 to TRBJ1-2; possible D gene TRBD1, 5 bases. The CDR3 runs 16 residues. CDR1 ENHRY and CDR2 SYGVKD come from the germline V gene. V was clipped by 0 bases and J by 4 bases, with 15 bases between them. The CDR3 here is CAISESTGGVAYGYTF. CDR3 bases: TGTGCCATCAGTGAGTCGACTGGGGGGGTGGCCTATGGCTACACCTTC.

The chain couples TRBV4-2 to TRBJ1-5; D may be TRBD1 (5 bases). From germline, CDR1 is LGHNA and CDR2 YNFKEQ. There are 15 residues in the CDR3. V lost 1 base, J lost 2 bases, and 9 bases lay in between. CDR3 sequence: CASSQGQRGNQPQHF. The CDR3, as DNA: TGTGCCAGCAGCCAAGGACAGCGAGGCAATCAGCCCCAGCATTTT.

The V and J genes are TRBV4-2 and TRBJ2-7, with TRBD2 identical over 12 bases. Germline V CDR1 and CDR2: LGHNA, YNFKEQ. Trimming at V came to 2 bases and at J to 7 bases, leaving 9 bases not matched to a gene. The CDR3 covers 16 residues. The CDR3 region has the DNA TGTGCCAGCAGCCAAAAACCTAGCGGGGGGGCGGTTGAGCAGTACTTC. This encodes CASSQKPSGGAVEQYF.

This clone was seen a few times. The chain couples TRBV6-4 to TRBJ2-2; 8 nucleotides line up with TRBD2. The trim removed 5 bases at V and 5 bases at J, leaving 10 bases unmatched. Germline V gene lookup returns CDR1 MRHNA and CDR2 SNTAGT. The CDR3 runs 16 residues. The CDR3 reads CASSPTGGLETGELFF. As DNA, the CDR3 is TGTGCCAGCAGTCCAACGGGGGGGCTGGAGACCGGGGAGCTGTTTTTT.